This T cell receptor beta chain was sequenced for a study of T cell responses to AZD1222 COVID-19 vaccine. Study-wide findings and caveats: Elevations in Spike-specific TCR breadth and depth followed administration of two AZD1222 doses. In the spike-specific TCR repertoire, nearly half reportedly target unmutated variant regions.

Here immunoSEQ multiplex PCR was the method, and the copy in TCRdb shows in-frame clones only, minus some. The sample consists of under 70,000 clones, about 87% of them appearing once. The CDR3 runs 14 residues. Germline lookup yields CDR1 SGHNT and CDR2 YENEEA. V was shortened by 5 bases and J by 2 bases, with 11 bases between the two germline ends. This clone was counted between two and nine times. Its antigen is unknown. Material: peripheral blood, obtained on day 0 of AZD1222 vaccination. The chain couples TRBV11-3 to TRBJ2-3, with unresolved D. This sequence originates from an adult in good health. CDR3 in amino acids: CASSVPHATDTQYF. Written as DNA, the CDR3 is TGTGCCAGCAGCGTCCCCCACGCCACAGATACGCAGTATTTT.